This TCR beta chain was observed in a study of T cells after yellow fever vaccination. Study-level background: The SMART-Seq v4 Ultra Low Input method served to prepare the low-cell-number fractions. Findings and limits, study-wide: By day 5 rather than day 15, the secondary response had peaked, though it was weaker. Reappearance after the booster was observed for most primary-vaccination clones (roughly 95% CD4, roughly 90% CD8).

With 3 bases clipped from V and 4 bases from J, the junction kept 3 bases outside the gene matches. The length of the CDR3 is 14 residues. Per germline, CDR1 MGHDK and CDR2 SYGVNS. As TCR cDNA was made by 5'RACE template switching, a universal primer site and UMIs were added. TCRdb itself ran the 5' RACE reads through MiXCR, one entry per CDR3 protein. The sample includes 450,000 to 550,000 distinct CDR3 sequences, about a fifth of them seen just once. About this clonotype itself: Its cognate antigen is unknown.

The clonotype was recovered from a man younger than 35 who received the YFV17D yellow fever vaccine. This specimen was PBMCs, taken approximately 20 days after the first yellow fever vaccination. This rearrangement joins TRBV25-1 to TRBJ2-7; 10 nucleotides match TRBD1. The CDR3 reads CASSDRDRGYEQYF. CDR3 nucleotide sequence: TGTGCCAGCAGTGACCGGGACAGGGGATACGAGCAGTACTTC.